These T cell receptor beta chains were read from a single sample in a study of T cell responses to AZD1222 COVID-19 vaccine. The protocol was immunoSEQ multiplex PCR, while the TCRdb copy is restricted to in-frame clones and leaves out a portion. The data contain tens of thousands of clones, roughly 90% of them singletons. The material was peripheral blood, obtained on day 0 of AZD1222 vaccination. These receptors came from an adult in good health. Both conserved end residues are part of each CDR3. The D gene is left open where the match is weak. Part of the rows lack a size; the others show once, few, many or a class for expanded clones.

.	TRBJ1-1	.	TRBV7-2	CASSSAPRRMNTEAFF	TGTGCCAGCAGCTCAGCCCCACGGAGGATGAACACTGAAGCTTTCTTT
once	TRBJ1-2	TRBD1	TRBV6-5	CASKDRGVDYGYTF	TGTGCCAGCAAAGACAGGGGGGTCGACTATGGCTACACCTTC
.	TRBJ1-1	.	TRBV21-1	CARGDRGEAFF	TGTGCCAGGGGGGATCGGGGTGAAGCTTTCTTT
.	TRBJ2-7	.	TRBV6-5	CASSLDSYEQYF	TGTGCCAGCAGTCTCGACAGCTACGAGCAGTACTTC
.	TRBJ2-3	TRBD2	TRBV18	CASSPPGLAGDTQYF	TGTGCCAGCTCACCACCGGGACTAGCAGGAGATACGCAGTATTTT
.	TRBJ2-7	.	TRBV18	CASSPFDGRYEQYF	TGTGCCAGCTCACCATTCGACGGGCGCTACGAGCAGTACTTC
.	TRBJ1-3	.	TRBV4-3	CASSRRTVPHSGNTIYF	TGCGCCAGCAGCCGAAGGACAGTTCCTCACTCTGGAAACACCATATATTTT
.	TRBJ1-2	.	TRBV11-2	CASSLEPGERGYTF	TGTGCCAGCAGCTTAGAACCGGGAGAGCGGGGCTACACCTTC
.	TRBJ1-1	.	TRBV5-1	CASSFQGSTEAFF	TGCGCCAGCAGCTTCCAGGGCAGCACTGAAGCTTTCTTT
.	TRBJ1-1	.	TRBV5-4	CASSTNQGIGAFF	TGTGCCAGCAGCACGAATCAGGGAATTGGGGCTTTCTTT
once	TRBJ2-2	.	TRBV5-1	CASSLLETGELFF	TGCGCCAGCAGCTTGCTAGAGACCGGGGAGCTGTTTTTT
.	TRBJ2-3	.	TRBV7-2	CASSLVGVAGATDTQYF	TGTGCCAGCAGCTTAGTCGGGGTGGCGGGGGCAACAGATACGCAGTATTTT
.	TRBJ2-5	.	TRBV7-9	CASSLYGVSETQYF	TGTGCCAGCAGCTTATACGGGGTATCGGAGACCCAGTACTTC
.	TRBJ1-2	TRBD1	TRBV14	CASAKDRAYGYTF	TGTGCCAGCGCCAAGGACAGGGCCTATGGCTACACCTTC